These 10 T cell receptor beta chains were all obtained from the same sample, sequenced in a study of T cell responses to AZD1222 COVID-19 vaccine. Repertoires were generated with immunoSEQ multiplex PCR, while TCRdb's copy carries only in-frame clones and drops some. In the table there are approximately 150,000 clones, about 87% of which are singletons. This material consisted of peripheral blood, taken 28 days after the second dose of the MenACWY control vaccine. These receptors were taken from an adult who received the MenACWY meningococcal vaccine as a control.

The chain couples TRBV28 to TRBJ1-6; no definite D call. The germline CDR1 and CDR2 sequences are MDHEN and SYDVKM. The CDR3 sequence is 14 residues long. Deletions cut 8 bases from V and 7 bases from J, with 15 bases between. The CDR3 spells CASQSGRINSPLHF. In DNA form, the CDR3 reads TGTGCCAGCCAATCCGGACGGATAAATTCACCCCTCCACTTT.

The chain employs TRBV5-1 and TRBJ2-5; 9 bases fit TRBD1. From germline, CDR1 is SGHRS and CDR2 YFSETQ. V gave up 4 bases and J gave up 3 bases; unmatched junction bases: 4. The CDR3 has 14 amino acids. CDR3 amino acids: CASSLTGGKETQYF. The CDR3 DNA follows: TGCGCCAGCAGCCTGACAGGGGGAAAAGAGACCCAGTACTTC.

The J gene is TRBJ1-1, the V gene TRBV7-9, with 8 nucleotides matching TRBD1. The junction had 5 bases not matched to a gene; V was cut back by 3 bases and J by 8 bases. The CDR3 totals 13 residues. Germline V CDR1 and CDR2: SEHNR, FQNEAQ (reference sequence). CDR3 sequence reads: CASSLDREREAFF. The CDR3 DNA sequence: TGTGCCAGCAGCTTGGACAGGGAAAGGGAAGCTTTCTTT.

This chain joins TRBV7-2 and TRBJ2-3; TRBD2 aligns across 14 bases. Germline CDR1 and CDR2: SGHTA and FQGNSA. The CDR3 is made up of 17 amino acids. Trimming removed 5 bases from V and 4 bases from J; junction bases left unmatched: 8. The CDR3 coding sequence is TGTGCCAGCAGCCCAGGGACTAGCGGGAGTTCGGCAGATACGCAGTATTTT. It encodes CASSPGTSGSSADTQYF.

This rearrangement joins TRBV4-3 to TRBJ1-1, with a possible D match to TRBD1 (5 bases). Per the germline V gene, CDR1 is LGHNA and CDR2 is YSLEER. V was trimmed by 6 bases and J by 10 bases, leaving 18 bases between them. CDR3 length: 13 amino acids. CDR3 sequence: CASRGDGLSGAFF. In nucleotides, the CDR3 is TGCGCCAGCAGGGGGGACGGACTTAGTGGAGCTTTCTTT.

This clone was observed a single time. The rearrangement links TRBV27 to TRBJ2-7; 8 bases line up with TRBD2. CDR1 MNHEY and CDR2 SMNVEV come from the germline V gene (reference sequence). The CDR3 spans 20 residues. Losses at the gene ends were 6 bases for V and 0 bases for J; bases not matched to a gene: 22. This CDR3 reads CASSPSPGGPTQRLSYEQYF. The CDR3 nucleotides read TGTGCCAGCAGCCCCTCCCCGGGAGGGCCAACACAAAGACTCTCCTACGAGCAGTACTTC.

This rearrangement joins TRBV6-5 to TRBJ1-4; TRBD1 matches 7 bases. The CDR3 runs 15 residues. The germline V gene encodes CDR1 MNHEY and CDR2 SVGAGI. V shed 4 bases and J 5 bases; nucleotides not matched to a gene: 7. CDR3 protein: CASSWGGQRNEKLFF. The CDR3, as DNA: TGTGCCAGCAGTTGGGGGGGACAGAGGAATGAAAAACTGTTTTTT.

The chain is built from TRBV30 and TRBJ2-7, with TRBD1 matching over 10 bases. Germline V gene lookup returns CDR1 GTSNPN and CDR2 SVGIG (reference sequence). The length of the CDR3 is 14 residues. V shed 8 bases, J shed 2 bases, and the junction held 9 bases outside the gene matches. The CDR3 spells CAAGKGQGPYEQYF. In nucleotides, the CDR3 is TGTGCCGCAGGAAAGGGACAGGGGCCCTACGAGCAGTACTTC. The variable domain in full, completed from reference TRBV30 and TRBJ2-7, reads SQTIHQWPATLVQPVGSPLSLECTVEGTSNPNLYWYRQAAGRGLQLLFYSVGIGQISSEVPQNLSASRPQDRQFILSSKKLLLSDSGFYLCAAGKGQGPYEQYFGPGTRLTVT.

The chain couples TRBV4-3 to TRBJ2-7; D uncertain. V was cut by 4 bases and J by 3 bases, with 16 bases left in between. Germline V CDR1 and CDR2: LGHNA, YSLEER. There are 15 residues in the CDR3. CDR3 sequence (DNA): TGCGCCAGCAGCCCTGTGTTGTCCTCACTCTACGAGCAGTACTTC. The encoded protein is CASSPVLSSLYEQYF.

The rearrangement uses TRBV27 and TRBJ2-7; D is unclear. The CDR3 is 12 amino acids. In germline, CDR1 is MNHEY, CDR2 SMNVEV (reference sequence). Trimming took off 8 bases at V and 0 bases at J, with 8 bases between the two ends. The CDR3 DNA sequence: TGTGCCAGCGGTGACAACTCCTACGAGCAGTACTTC. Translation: CASGDNSYEQYF.